This T cell receptor beta chain stems from a study of cytomegalovirus exposure and HLA in healthy donors. Both 60 Vbeta primers and 13 Jbeta primers went into the PCR. TCRdb's table, derived via immunoSEQ multiplex PCR, lists solely in-frame clones and lacks some. This sample's table has about 52,000 clones. The ends were cut back, 2 bases at V and 1 base at J, with 14 bases in the middle. The CDR3 has 16 amino acids. Germline CDR1 is KGHSH and CDR2 is LQKENI. The sample consisted of PBMCs. The clonotype was recovered from a woman in her forties or fifties in good health and CMV-seropositive. The rearrangement uses TRBV18 and TRBJ1-2; possible D gene TRBD1, 5 bases. CDR3 region: CASSPNVQGLNYGYTF. The CDR3 DNA follows: TGTGCCAGCTCACCAAATGTCCAGGGACTTAACTATGGCTACACCTTC.